The 5 T cell receptor beta chains reported below all come from one sample, sequenced in a study of T cells expressing NK-cell markers. Following a re-call of the 5' RACE reads, TCRdb has one entry per CDR3 protein and lacks DNA. The sample holds 400,000 to 500,000 distinct CDR3 sequences. Sequencing input: blood T cells: a sorted CD56 or NKG2C T cell subset, CD4+ or CD8+ T cells, or bulk PBMC T cells (not recorded which). Every receptor here comes from a woman aged 18 to 75 in good health.

This chain connects TRBV19 to TRBJ1-2; TCRdb designates TRBD1, a call that cannot be tested without DNA. The CDR3 contains 14 residues. Germline CDR1 reads LNHDA; CDR2 reads SQIVND (reference sequence). The CDR3 spells CASSIPGANYGYTF.

The chain is built from TRBV14 and TRBJ1-2; TCRdb names TRBD1, which stays unverified in the absence of DNA. There are 14 residues in the CDR3. The V gene's germline CDR1 is SGHDN and CDR2 FVKESK. CDR3 residues: CASSQVEGYDGYTF.

V gene TRBV14 combines with J gene TRBJ2-7; TCRdb's D call, TRBD2, is unchecked because there is no DNA. In germline, CDR1 is SGHDN, CDR2 FVKESK. This CDR3 is 14 amino acids long. This CDR3 reads CASSAGTPRREQYF. Using reference TRBV14 and TRBJ2-7 for the parts outside the CDR3, the full variable domain is EAGVTQFPSHSVIEKGQTVTLRCDPISGHDNLYWYRRVMGKEIKFLLHFVKESKQDESGMPNNRFLAERTGGTYSTLKVQPAELEDSGVYFCASSAGTPRREQYFGPGTRLTVT.

The chain employs TRBV20-1 and TRBJ1-5; TCRdb's assignment of TRBD1 cannot be checked, as there is no DNA. Germline CDR1 reads DFQATT; CDR2 reads SNEGSKA (reference sequence). This CDR3 is built from 14 residues. The CDR3 protein is CSAPTGKGGQPQHF.

V is TRBV15 and J is TRBJ2-3; the D gene TCRdb calls, TRBD2, cannot be checked with no DNA. The length of the CDR3 is 16 residues. The V gene's germline CDR1 is LNHNV and CDR2 YYDKDF (reference sequence). This CDR3 is CATSRDGGRAADTQYF.